The 15 T cell receptor beta chains below were found in one sample sequenced in a study of blood T cell repertoires in COVID-19. The assay was immunoSEQ multiplex PCR, and TCRdb's table has in-frame clones only and misses some. The table includes approximately 240,000 clones, approximately 82% detected once. Sequencing used peripheral blood. Receptor source: a woman older than 75 with active or convalescent COVID-19.

This clone was recorded once. This chain uses TRBV7-5 with TRBJ2-3; the table names TRBD1, a call not compared with the DNA. TRBV7-5 is annotated as a pseudogene. The CDR3 extends over 16 amino acids. For the CDR3, the DNA is TGTGTCAGAAGCCGCGCGCAGGGAAGCCGCACAGATACGCAGTATTTT. Residues: CVRSRAQGSRTDTQYF.

The V and J genes are TRBV11-2 and TRBJ2-7; 7 nucleotides line up with TRBD2. Germline lookup yields CDR1 SGHAT and CDR2 FQNNGV. The CDR3 length is 16 residues. V dropped 2 bases and J dropped 3; count of bases not matched to a gene: 10. CDR3 bases: TGTGCCAGCAGCTTACTTGGGTCGGGGGGAGTCTACGAGCAGTACTTC. This translates into CASSLLGSGGVYEQYF.

The chain joins TRBV3-1 (or the pseudogene TRBV3-2) to TRBJ1-6; perhaps TRBD1 as D (5 bases). The CDR3 extends over 15 amino acids. Per the germline V gene, CDR1 is LGHDT and CDR2 is YNNKEL (reference sequence). V was shortened by 0 bases and J by 10 bases, with 13 bases between the two germline ends. CDR3 loop: CASSQEYGGGSPLHF. CDR3 coding DNA: TGTGCCAGCAGCCAAGAGTACGGGGGAGGATCACCCCTCCACTTT.

This chain joins TRBV19 and TRBJ1-5, with 12 bases that match TRBD1. The CDR3 length is 18 residues. Germline V gene data show CDR1 as LNHDA and CDR2 as SQIVND (reference sequence). V was clipped by 2 bases and J by 2 bases; unmatched bases: 7. CDR3 nucleotides: TGTGCCAGTAGTATAACCGGGACAGGGGGCAGGGGCAATCAGCCCCAGCATTTT. This codes for CASSITGTGGRGNQPQHF.

The CDR3 nucleotides are TGCGCCAGCAGCCAAGAAAGGGACAGGGCGAAGAACACTGAAGCTTTCTTT. Its protein product is CASSQERDRAKNTEAFF. The chain joins TRBV4-1 to TRBJ1-1; 9 bases align to TRBD1. The CDR3 totals 17 residues. After removal of 0 bases from V and 1 base from J, the junction contained 6 bases not matched to a gene. From germline, CDR1 is MGHRA and CDR2 YSYEKL.

The genes are TRBV5-4 and TRBJ2-1; TRBD2 agrees at 12 bases. This CDR3 comprises 17 residues. V was pared by 2 bases and J by 0 bases, with 3 bases of the junction left unmatched. Per the germline V gene, CDR1 is SGHNT and CDR2 is YYREEE (reference sequence). CDR3 protein: CASSFLTSGSSYNEQFF. The DNA of the CDR3 is TGTGCCAGCAGCTTCTTGACTAGCGGGAGCTCCTACAATGAGCAGTTCTTC. Full variable domain (outside the CDR3, taken from reference TRBV5-4 and TRBJ2-1): ETGVTQSPTHLIKTRGQQVTLRCSSQSGHNTVSWYQQALGQGPQFIFQYYREEENGRGNFPPRFSGLQFPNYSSELNVNALELDDSALYLCASSFLTSGSSYNEQFFGPGTRLTVL.

The rearrangement joins TRBV12-1 to TRBJ2-1; the D call of TRBD1 is as the table states it, not checked on the DNA. TRBV12-1 is a pseudogene. This CDR3 region has 14 residues. CDR3 in DNA: TGTGCCAGCCCGCCTCCCCCAGGGGAGATGGTGCAGTTCTTC. Translation gives CASPPPPGEMVQFF.

A word on this clone: One end of the junction does not line up with germline, which may come from a read error. The chain joins TRBV7-7 to TRBJ2-3; the match to TRBD2 covers 15 bases. Germline-derived CDR1 and CDR2 are SSHAT and FNYEAQ (reference sequence). The CDR3 totals 16 residues. DNA of the CDR3: TGTGCTAGCAGCCCCGGACTAGCGGGAGGGGCAGATACGCAGTATTTT. It specifies CASSPGLAGGADTQYF.

J is TRBJ2-1 and V is TRBV19; a possible D gene is TRBD2 (5 bases). Germline CDR1 LNHDA, CDR2 SQIVND (reference sequence). The CDR3 runs 11 residues. Trimming pared 5 bases from V and 15 bases from J, leaving 14 bases between. The CDR3 DNA follows: TGTGCCAGTAGTTATGGGCCCGCGGGGTTCTTC. This sequence encodes CASSYGPAGFF.

The chain combines TRBV25-1 with TRBJ1-5; D remains unclear. Germline V CDR1 and CDR2: MGHDK, SYGVNS. This CDR3 comprises 14 residues. Trimming removed 1 base from V and 0 bases from J, with 4 bases in between. For the CDR3, the DNA is TGTGCCAGCAGTGAATTTAGTAGCAATCAGCCCCAGCATTTT. It is translated as CASSEFSSNQPQHF.

This chain's CDR3 is CASSIGRGYEQYF. The DNA of the CDR3 is TGTGCCAGTAGTATAGGAAGGGGCTACGAGCAGTACTTC. The J gene is TRBJ2-7, the V gene TRBV19; perhaps TRBD1 as D (5 bases). The germline gives CDR1 LNHDA, CDR2 SQIVND (reference sequence). The ends were cut back, 1 base at V and 3 bases at J, with 7 bases in the middle. CDR3 length: 13 residues.

The rearrangement uses TRBV5-1 and TRBJ1-1; 8 bases fit TRBD1. CDR1 and CDR2 (germline): SGHRS, YFSETQ. Trimming cost V 0 bases and J 5 bases; bases outside gene matches: 6. The CDR3 length is 15 residues. This CDR3 reads CASSLASGGRTEAFF. Written as DNA, the CDR3 is TGCGCCAGCAGCTTGGCGTCAGGGGGCCGGACTGAAGCTTTCTTT.

V usage is TRBV18 and J usage is TRBJ2-7, with D possibly being TRBD1 (6 bases). The V end was cut by 0 bases, the J end by 2 bases, with 8 bases between. CDR1 and CDR2 (germline): KGHSH, LQKENI. CDR3 length: 14 residues. CDR3 in amino acids: CASSPPGTPYEQYF. The CDR3, as DNA: TGTGCCAGCTCACCACCCGGGACACCCTACGAGCAGTACTTC.

Only one count was recorded for this clone. The chain recombines TRBV2 with TRBJ2-3, with TRBD1 identical over 8 bases. The length of the CDR3 is 14 residues. Trimming took 5 bases from V and 1 from J; bases not matched to a gene: 2. The V gene's germline CDR1 is SNHLY and CDR2 FYNNEI. The CDR3: CASSSTGGTDTQYF. In nucleotides, the CDR3 is TGTGCCAGCAGTTCGACAGGGGGCACAGATACGCAGTATTTT.

The chain links TRBV5-1 to TRBJ1-2; possibly TRBD1 for D (6 bases). This CDR3 spans 13 amino acids. V was shortened by 2 bases and J by 2 bases, with 7 bases between the two germline ends. Germline assignment: CDR1 SGHRS and CDR2 YFSETQ. This chain's CDR3 is CASSFGTNYGYTF. In DNA, the CDR3 is TGCGCCAGCAGCTTTGGGACAAACTATGGCTACACCTTC. The variable domain in full, with the rest retrieved from reference TRBV5-1 and TRBJ1-2, is KAGVTQTPRYLIKTRGQQVTLSCSPISGHRSVSWYQQTPGQGLQFLFEYFSETQRNKGNFPGRFSGRQFSNSRSEMNVSTLELGDSALYLCASSFGTNYGYTFGSGTRLTVV.